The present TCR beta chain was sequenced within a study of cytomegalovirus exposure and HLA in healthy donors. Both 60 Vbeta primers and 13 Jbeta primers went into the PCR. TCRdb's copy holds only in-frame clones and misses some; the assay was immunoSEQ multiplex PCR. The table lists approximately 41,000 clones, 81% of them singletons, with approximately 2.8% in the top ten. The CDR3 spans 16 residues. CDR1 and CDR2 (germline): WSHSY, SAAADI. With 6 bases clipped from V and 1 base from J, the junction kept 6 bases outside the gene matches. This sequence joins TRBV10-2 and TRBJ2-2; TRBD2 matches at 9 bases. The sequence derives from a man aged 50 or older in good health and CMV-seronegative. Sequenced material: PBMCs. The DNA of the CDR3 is TGCGCCAGCAGACCCTTAGCGGGAGTGAACACCGGGGAGCTGTTTTTT. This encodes CASRPLAGVNTGELFF.